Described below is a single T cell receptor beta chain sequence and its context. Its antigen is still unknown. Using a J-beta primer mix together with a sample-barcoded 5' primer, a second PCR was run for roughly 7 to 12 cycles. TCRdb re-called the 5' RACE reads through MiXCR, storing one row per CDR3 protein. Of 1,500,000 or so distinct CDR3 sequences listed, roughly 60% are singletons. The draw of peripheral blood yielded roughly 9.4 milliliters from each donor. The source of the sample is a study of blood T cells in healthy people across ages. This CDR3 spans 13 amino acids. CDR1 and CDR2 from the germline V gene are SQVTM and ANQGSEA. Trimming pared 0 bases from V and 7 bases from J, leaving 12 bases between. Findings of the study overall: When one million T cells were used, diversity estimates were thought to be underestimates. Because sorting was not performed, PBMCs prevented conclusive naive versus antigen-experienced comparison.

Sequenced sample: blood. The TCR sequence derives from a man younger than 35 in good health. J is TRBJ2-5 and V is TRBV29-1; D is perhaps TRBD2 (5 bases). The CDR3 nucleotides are TGCAGCGTTGAAGAGGGGTCGGAGGTGACCCAGTACTTC. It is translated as CSVEEGSEVTQYF.